This T cell receptor (beta chain) was sequenced for a study of CD8 T cells in Susac syndrome. RNA totalling roughly 0.45 to 1 ug underwent reverse transcription with random hexamers. Amplification of TCR beta CDR3 used immunoSEQ multiplex PCR across 54 Vbeta and 13 Jbeta. TCRdb re-called the immunoSEQ multiplex PCR reads with MiXCR, one entry per CDR3 protein. The repertoire includes some 260,000 distinct CDR3 sequences, about 85% of them detected once, and about 0.11% sits in the top ten. TCR beta sequencing covered blood CD8+ and CD4+ T cells. Negative magnetic isolation gave CD8+ and CD4+ cells; FACS enriched CD8+ TEMRA. CDR3 length equals 14 residues. V was clipped by 7 bases and J by 2 bases; unmatched bases: 7. In germline, CDR1 is MNHEY, CDR2 SMNVEV (reference sequence).

The sequence derives from a human donor with multiple sclerosis. The chain carries TRBV27 and TRBJ2-7; TRBD2 agrees at 8 bases. The sample was CD8+ T cells from PBMCs. The CDR3 spells CASKGREVPYEQYF. The CDR3 region has the DNA TGTGCCAGCAAGGGGCGGGAGGTGCCCTACGAGCAGTACTTC.